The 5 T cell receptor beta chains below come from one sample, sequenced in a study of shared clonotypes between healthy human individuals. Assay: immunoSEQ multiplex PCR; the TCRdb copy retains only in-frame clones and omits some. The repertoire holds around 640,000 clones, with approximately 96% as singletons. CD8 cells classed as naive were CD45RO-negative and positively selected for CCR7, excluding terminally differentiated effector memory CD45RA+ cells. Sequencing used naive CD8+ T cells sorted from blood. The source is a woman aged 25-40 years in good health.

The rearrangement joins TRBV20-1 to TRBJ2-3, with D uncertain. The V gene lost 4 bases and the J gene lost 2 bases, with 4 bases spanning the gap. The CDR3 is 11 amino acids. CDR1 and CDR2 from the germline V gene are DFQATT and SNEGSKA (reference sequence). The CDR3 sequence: CSAIFTDTQYF. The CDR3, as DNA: TGCAGTGCTATCTTCACAGATACGCAGTATTTT.

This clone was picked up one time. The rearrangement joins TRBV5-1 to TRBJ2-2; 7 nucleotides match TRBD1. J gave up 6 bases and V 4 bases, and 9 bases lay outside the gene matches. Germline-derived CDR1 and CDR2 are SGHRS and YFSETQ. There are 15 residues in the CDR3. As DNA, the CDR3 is TGCGCCAGCAGCGACGGACAGGCCAAGTCCGGGGAGCTGTTTTTT. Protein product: CASSDGQAKSGELFF.

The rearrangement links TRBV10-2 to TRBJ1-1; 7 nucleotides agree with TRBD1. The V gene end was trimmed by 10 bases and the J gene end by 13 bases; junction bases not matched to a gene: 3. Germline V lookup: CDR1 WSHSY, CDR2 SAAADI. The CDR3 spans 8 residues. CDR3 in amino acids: CATSGGFF. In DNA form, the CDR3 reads TGCGCCACATCAGGGGGTTTCTTT.

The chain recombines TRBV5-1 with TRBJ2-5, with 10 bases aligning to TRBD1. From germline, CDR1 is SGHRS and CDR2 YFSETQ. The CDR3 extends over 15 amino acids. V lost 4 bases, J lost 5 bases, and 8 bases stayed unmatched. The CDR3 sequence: CASSEIGTGVETQYF. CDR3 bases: TGCGCCAGCAGCGAGATCGGGACAGGGGTTGAGACCCAGTACTTC.

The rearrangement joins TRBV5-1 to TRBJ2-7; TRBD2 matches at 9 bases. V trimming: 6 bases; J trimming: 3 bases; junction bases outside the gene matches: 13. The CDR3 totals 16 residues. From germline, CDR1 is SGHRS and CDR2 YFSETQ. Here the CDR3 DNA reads TGCGCCAGCACCGACACAGGGACTAGCATCCTCTACGAGCAGTACTTC. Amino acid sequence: CASTDTGTSILYEQYF.